This TCR beta chain came from a study of T cell repertoires in cytomegalovirus infection. Study in general: Through public TCR beta signatures, both CMV infection and matching HLA type were indicated.

V lost 3 bases and J 1 base, leaving 7 bases between the germline ends. The CDR3 is 15 amino acids. Germline-derived CDR1 and CDR2 are SGHTA and FQGNSA. MiXCR, run by TCRdb on the reads, gives a single entry per CDR3 protein. This sample has hundreds of thousands of distinct CDR3 sequences, with 35% found just once. The study, taken as a whole, reports: Clonotype analysis showed dominance of the ex vivo response by HLA-C-restricted CMV-specific TCR beta clonotypes. Cumulative frequency (of public TCR beta family members) identified carriers of CMV plus the relevant HLA.

This clonotype was recorded at least ten times. The antigen is undetermined. The sequenced sample consisted of PBMCs. The chain combines TRBV7-2 with TRBJ2-6; D gene ambiguous. This TCR came from a human donor in good health (CMV status not recorded). Some clones in this sample may be carry-over from other donors' samples. In nucleotides, the CDR3 is TGTGCCAGCAGCTTCACAGCTTCTGGGGCCAACGTCCTGACTTTC. Translating gives CASSFTASGANVLTF.